This T cell receptor beta chain originates from a study of OX40 agonist ivuxolimab in advanced cancers. At the level of the study: Dose-escalation cases comprised hepatocellular carcinoma, melanoma, renal cell or head and neck cancer. Patients were over 65% male with ages about 23 to 79, mean about 54.

Clones were sequenced by immunoSEQ multiplex PCR, and TCRdb holds only the in-frame ones, with some missing. The data contain about 64,000 clones, 84% of them seen just once; the ten biggest clones take up approximately 2.4%. Trimming shortened V by 0 bases and J by 5 bases, and 7 bases separated the two germline ends. Germline V CDR1 and CDR2: MDHEN, SYDVKM. This CDR3 is 14 amino acids long. The sequences come from CD4+ or CD8+ T cells sorted from blood, collected in a trial of the OX40 agonist ivuxolimab. V and J are TRBV28 and TRBJ1-4; D uncertain. The TCR comes from an adult with an advanced solid tumor such as melanoma, head and neck, liver or kidney cancer. This chain's CDR3 is CASSLWPENEKLFF. DNA of the CDR3: TGTGCCAGCAGTTTATGGCCAGAGAATGAAAAACTGTTTTTT.